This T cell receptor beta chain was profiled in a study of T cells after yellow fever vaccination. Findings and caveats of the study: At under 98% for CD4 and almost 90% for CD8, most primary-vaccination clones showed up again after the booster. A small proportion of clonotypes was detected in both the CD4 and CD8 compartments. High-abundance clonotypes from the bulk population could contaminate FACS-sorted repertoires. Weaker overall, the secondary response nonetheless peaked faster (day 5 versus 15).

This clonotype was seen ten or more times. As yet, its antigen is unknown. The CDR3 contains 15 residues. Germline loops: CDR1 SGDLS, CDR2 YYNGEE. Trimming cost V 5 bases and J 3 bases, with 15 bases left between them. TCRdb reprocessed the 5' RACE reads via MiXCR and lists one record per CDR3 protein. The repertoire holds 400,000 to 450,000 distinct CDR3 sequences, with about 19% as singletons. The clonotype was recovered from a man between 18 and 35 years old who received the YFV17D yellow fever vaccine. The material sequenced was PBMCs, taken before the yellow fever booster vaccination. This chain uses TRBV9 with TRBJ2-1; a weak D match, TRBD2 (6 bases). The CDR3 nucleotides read TGTGCCAGCAGTCCCTGGCGGGGAAACTACAATGAGCAGTTCTTC. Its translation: CASSPWRGNYNEQFF.